The rows below give T cell receptor beta chains drawn from one sample of a study. MiXCR, run by TCRdb on the RT-PCR reads, gives a single entry per CDR3 protein. The data hold more than 600,000 distinct CDR3 sequences, with 11% to 15% observed a single time. The sample consisted of memory CD4+ T cells from blood. Every receptor here comes from a female donor in good health, serving as a healthy control. Each CDR3 is given with its conserved first and last residue. The order of the fields is D gene, J gene, V gene, clone size, CDR3 DNA, CDR3 protein. D genes are given only for firm matches. Only some rows state a clone size, as once, few, many or a class for expanded clones.

D: -
J: TRBJ1-2
V: TRBV6-5
size: many
DNA: TGTGCCAGCAGCCTCTACTCGGGGATCCATGGCTACACCTTC
CDR3: CASSLYSGIHGYTF

D: TRBD2
J: TRBJ2-1
V: TRBV7-9
size: few
DNA: TGTGCCAGCAGCTCCTTCAGCGGGGGGGCCTACAATGAGCAGTTCTTC
CDR3: CASSSFSGGAYNEQFF

D: -
J: TRBJ2-1
V: TRBV20-1
size: many
DNA: TGCAGTGCTAGAGATTTGGCGGGATTCAATGAGCAGTTCTTC
CDR3: CSARDLAGFNEQFF

D: TRBD1
J: TRBJ1-3
V: TRBV6-6
size: few
DNA: TGTGCCAGCAGTTACCCCAGGAAGGGGGCCACTGGAAACACCATATATTTT
CDR3: CASSYPRKGATGNTIYF

D: TRBD1
J: TRBJ1-2
V: TRBV28
size: few
DNA: TGTGCCAGCAGCGTAGACAGGGGGCTGGGCTACACCTTC
CDR3: CASSVDRGLGYTF

D: -
J: TRBJ1-1
V: TRBV20-1
size: few
DNA: TGCAGTGCTAGAGATACCGGGGTCACTGAAGCTTTCTTT
CDR3: CSARDTGVTEAFF

D: -
J: TRBJ2-1
V: TRBV20-1
size: -
DNA: TGCAGTGCTAAAAGGGGGGGGGGAGAGCAGTTCTTC
CDR3: CSAKRGGGEQFF

D: -
J: TRBJ1-2
V: TRBV27
size: few
DNA: TGTGCCAGCAGTTCTGCCAGGGGAGCCCTAGGTGGCTACACCTTC
CDR3: CASSSARGALGGYTF

D: TRBD1
J: TRBJ2-1
V: TRBV6-5
size: few
DNA: TGTGCCAGCGCCTACCGGGACAGGGAGGGGGATGAGCAGTTCTTC
CDR3: CASAYRDREGDEQFF

D: -
J: TRBJ2-2
V: TRBV7-2
size: few
DNA: TGTGCCAGCAGCCCCCACGCGGAGACCGGGGAGCTGTTTTTT
CDR3: CASSPHAETGELFF

D: TRBD1
J: TRBJ2-7
V: TRBV5-1
size: few
DNA: TGCGCCAGCACGTCGCAGGGGGTCAACGAGCAGTACTTC
CDR3: CASTSQGVNEQYF

D: TRBD2
J: TRBJ2-1
V: TRBV7-2
size: many
DNA: TGTGCCAGCAGCTCTAGCGGGTTCTCCTACAATGAGCAGTTCTTC
CDR3: CASSSSGFSYNEQFF

D: TRBD1
J: TRBJ1-2
V: TRBV9
size: few
DNA: TGTGCCAGCAGCGTAGTACCCCAGGGGGGTGGCTACACCTTC
CDR3: CASSVVPQGGGYTF

D: -
J: TRBJ2-1
V: TRBV12-3/TRBV12-4
size: few
DNA: TGTGCCAGCAGTTTAGTACAGATCCTAAATGAGCAGTTCTTC
CDR3: CASSLVQILNEQFF